The subject of this entry is one T cell receptor (beta chain). Original processing methods: Reference gene primer amplification gave nucleated cell count estimates. Using immunoSEQ multiplex PCR, the repertoire was profiled, and TCRdb retains in-frame clones only, with some absent. The V and J calls and clone size are taken from that table; D and trimming were inferred from the DNA. The sample has roughly 320,000 clones; roughly 90% are singletons. The J segment lost 0 bases and the V segment lost 3 bases, leaving 7 bases of the junction unmatched. The CDR3 has 18 residues. Germline V lookup: CDR1 LNHDA, CDR2 SQIVND (reference sequence). The source of the sample is a study of blood T cell repertoires in COVID-19. Study in general: Whether acute or convalescent, the COVID-19 samples came from the United States, Italy and Spain.

This sequence originates from a woman aged 25-40 years who had been exposed to COVID-19. The sequencing input was PBMCs or T cells enriched from blood (not recorded which). The chain combines TRBV19 with TRBJ2-6, with 8 bases that match TRBD1. The DNA of the CDR3 is TGTGCCAGTAGTATCTCCGGGACAGGCTACTCTGGGGCCAACGTCCTGACTTTC. Its protein product is CASSISGTGYSGANVLTF.